These 19 T cell receptor beta chains originate from one sample sequenced in a study of blood T cell repertoires in COVID-19. TCRdb's table, derived via immunoSEQ multiplex PCR, lists solely in-frame clones and lacks some. The top ten clones hold about 1% of a sample with fewer than 300,000 clones, more than 75% of them seen once. Sequenced: peripheral blood. The receptors come from a woman between 40 and 55 years old who had recovered from COVID-19.

The V and J genes are TRBV6-2 or TRBV6-3 and TRBJ1-2, with 12 bases aligning to TRBD1. CDR1 is MNHEY, CDR2 SVGEGT, per germline. V trimming: 8 bases; J trimming: 2 bases; junction bases outside the gene matches: 12. CDR3 length equals 17 residues. As DNA, the CDR3 is TGTGCCAGCGGCCCTACAACCGGGACAGGGGGCAACTATGGCTACACCTTC. It is translated as CASGPTTGTGGNYGYTF.

The chain joins TRBV7-8 to TRBJ2-3, with 8 bases aligning to TRBD1. The germline gives CDR1 SGHVS, CDR2 FQNEAQ. V lost 5 bases to trimming and J lost 8 bases; unmatched junction nucleotides: 12. The CDR3 contains 15 residues. The CDR3 sequence: CASSPRAPRGPTQYF. The DNA of the CDR3 is TGTGCCAGCAGCCCACGGGCCCCCAGGGGGCCTACGCAGTATTTT. Full variable domain (rest looked up from reference TRBV7-8 and TRBJ2-3): GAGVSQSPRYKVAKRGQDVALRCDPISGHVSLFWYQQALGQGPEFLTYFQNEAQLDKSGLPSDRFFAERPEGSVSTLKIQRTQQEDSAVYLCASSPRAPRGPTQYFGPGTRLTVL.

The CDR3 sequence: CASSPGNQPQHF. CDR3 nucleotides: TGTGCCAGCAGCCCGGGCAATCAGCCCCAGCATTTT. The chain links TRBV6-5 to TRBJ1-5; D gene unclear. V lost 6 bases and J lost 2, with 5 bases in between. The CDR3 is made up of 12 amino acids. The germline V gene has CDR1 MNHEY and CDR2 SVGAGI.

The chain carries TRBV7-6 and TRBJ1-5; weak D call: TRBD1 (6 bases). This CDR3 has 15 residues. Germline V gene data show CDR1 as SGHVS and CDR2 as FNYEAQ. Trimming cost V 5 bases and J 3 bases, with 14 bases left between them. CDR3 bases: TGTGCCAGCAGCCCGTCAGGACAGCTCAATCAGCCCCAGCATTTT. Its protein is CASSPSGQLNQPQHF.

The chain uses TRBV19 and TRBJ1-1; 9 bases are shared with TRBD1. CDR3 length equals 17 residues. The V gene end was trimmed by 5 bases and the J gene end by 3 bases; junction bases not matched to a gene: 13. Germline CDR1 LNHDA, CDR2 SQIVND (reference sequence). CDR3 amino acids: CASSPPHGRDRDTEAFF. CDR3 nucleotide sequence: TGTGCCAGTAGTCCCCCACACGGCCGGGACAGGGACACTGAAGCTTTCTTT.

The chain has TRBV6-2 or TRBV6-3 and TRBJ1-5; D is perhaps TRBD1 (5 bases). Trimming left V 5 bases short and J 3 bases short, with 14 bases between. CDR1 and CDR2 (germline): MNHEY, SVGEGT. The CDR3 covers 15 residues. The CDR3 DNA sequence: TGTGCCAGCAGTGGGAAGCAGGGCCTCAATCAGCCCCAGCATTTT. Its protein product is CASSGKQGLNQPQHF.

The chain links TRBV11-3 to TRBJ2-2; 8 bases match TRBD1. Germline loops: CDR1 SGHNT, CDR2 YENEEA. Germline trimming cut 5 bases from V and 5 bases from J; bases unmatched to any gene: 7. This CDR3 has 15 residues. The DNA for the CDR3 is TGTGCCAGCAGCCAGGCGGGACAGGCGACCGGGGAGCTGTTTTTT. Its translation: CASSQAGQATGELFF.

J is TRBJ2-1 and V is TRBV4-2; 7 bases match TRBD1. The CDR3 spans 16 residues. Trimming at V came to 4 bases and at J to 6 bases, leaving 12 bases not matched to a gene. Germline values: CDR1 LGHNA, CDR2 YNFKEQ. In DNA, the CDR3 is TGTGCCAGCAGCCCTAACCGGGACAGCCCTGCCAATGAGCAGTTCTTC. Translating gives CASSPNRDSPANEQFF.

On this clone: A read error may account for a junction end that differs from germline. This chain connects TRBV30 to TRBJ2-4; 16 nucleotides line up with TRBD2. The CDR3 is 13 residues long. Germline V CDR1 and CDR2: GTSNPN, SVGIG (reference sequence). CDR3 in amino acids: CAWSPGTSGRVSF. In DNA form, the CDR3 reads TGTGCCTGGAGCCCCGGGACTAGCGGGAGGGTCTCCTTC.

J is TRBJ2-7 and V is TRBV18, with D perhaps matching TRBD1 (6 bases). Deletions cut 4 bases from V and 6 bases from J, with 19 bases between. Germline CDR1 KGHSH, CDR2 LQKENI. The CDR3 has 15 amino acids. CDR3 protein: CASSLAVAGALEQYF. As DNA, the CDR3 is TGTGCCAGCTCACTGGCGGTTGCAGGGGCCCTCGAGCAGTACTTC.

The chain carries TRBV6-2 or TRBV6-3 and TRBJ1-2; unclear D gene. The CDR3 runs to 13 residues. Germline assignment: CDR1 MNHEY and CDR2 SVGEGT. The V and J ends lost 4 bases and 4 bases respectively, with 10 bases between them. The CDR3 coding sequence is TGTGCCAGCAGTTTCCTTGGAGCCTATGGCTACACCTTC. Amino acids: CASSFLGAYGYTF.

V usage is TRBV11-2 and J usage is TRBJ2-3; TRBD2 aligns across 13 bases. Germline lookup yields CDR1 SGHAT and CDR2 FQNNGV. This CDR3 region has 16 residues. V shed 6 bases and J 4 bases; nucleotides not matched to a gene: 7. The CDR3 coding sequence is TGTGCCAGCAGGCCGACTAGCGGGAGGCGGGCAGATACGCAGTATTTT. Protein sequence: CASRPTSGRRADTQYF.

The V and J genes are TRBV9 and TRBJ2-2; 9 bases are shared with TRBD2. J was trimmed by 3 bases and V by 0 bases; bases with no gene match: 3. Looked up from germline, CDR1 is SGDLS and CDR2 is YYNGEE. This CDR3 region has 16 residues. The CDR3 here is CASSVGLAGHTGELFF. In nucleotides, the CDR3 is TGTGCCAGCAGCGTAGGGCTAGCGGGACACACCGGGGAGCTGTTTTTT.

This sequence joins TRBV5-8 and TRBJ2-7; D not certain. Germline V gives CDR1 SGHTS, CDR2 YDEGEE. The CDR3 extends over 11 amino acids. The V end was cut by 4 bases, the J end by 3 bases, with 5 bases between. CDR3 residues: CASSTDYEQYV. The CDR3, as DNA: TGTGCCAGCAGCACAGACTACGAGCAGTACGTC.

J is TRBJ2-6 and V is TRBV24-1, with D unresolved. V was pared by 2 bases and J by 4 bases, with 5 bases between. Germline loops: CDR1 KGHDR, CDR2 SFDVKD. The CDR3 length is 14 residues. In nucleotides, the CDR3 is TGTGCCACCAGTGATTCCGGGGGGGCCAACGTCCTGACTTTC. It specifies CATSDSGGANVLTF.

The CDR3: CASTTPGGGAAFF. As DNA, the CDR3 is TGTGCCAGCACTACCCCCGGAGGGGGCGCGGCTTTCTTT. V is TRBV6-5 and J is TRBJ1-1, with 7 bases lining up with TRBD1. Germline loops: CDR1 MNHEY, CDR2 SVGAGI. V shed 7 bases, J shed 11 bases, and the junction held 13 bases outside the gene matches. The length of the CDR3 is 13 residues.

The gene calls are TRBV29-1 and TRBJ2-3; weak D call: TRBD2 (5 bases). CDR1 is SQVTM and CDR2 is ANQGSEA in the germline V gene. The CDR3 is 13 residues long. The germline V and J ends were trimmed by 4 bases and 2 bases, with 10 bases remaining between them. The CDR3 loop is CSVAGNPTDTQYF. The DNA for the CDR3 is TGCAGCGTTGCGGGAAACCCCACAGATACGCAGTATTTT.

The chain recombines TRBV12-5 with TRBJ2-7; 7 positions agree with TRBD2. Losses at the gene ends were 7 bases for V and 2 bases for J; bases not matched to a gene: 8. The CDR3 is 14 residues long. Looked up from germline, CDR1 is LGHNT and CDR2 is FRNRAP. The CDR3 loop is CASAPSGSTYEQYF. In DNA, the CDR3 is TGTGCTAGTGCCCCTAGCGGCTCCACCTACGAGCAGTACTTC.

The V call is TRBV27, the J call TRBJ2-3; 7 nucleotides agree with TRBD2. The CDR3 covers 18 residues. Germline V gene sequence: CDR1 MNHEY, CDR2 SMNVEV (reference sequence). The V segment lost 6 bases and the J segment 0 bases; nucleotides outside the gene matches: 15. Here the CDR3 reads CASSPVRVLADSTDTQYF. DNA for the CDR3: TGTGCCAGCAGCCCGGTCAGGGTGCTAGCGGATAGCACAGATACGCAGTATTTT.